This record looks at one T cell receptor beta chain sequence and its context. This sample is part of a study of T cells in localized non-small cell lung cancer. Libraries were prepared by immunoSEQ multiplex PCR; TCRdb keeps only in-frame clonotypes and omits some of them. The data contain around 50,000 clones, about 83% of them singletons. V lost 6 bases and J lost 5; bases outside the gene matches: 9. CDR1 MNHNY and CDR2 SVGAGI come from the germline V gene (reference sequence). This CDR3 has 14 amino acids. The material sequenced was peripheral blood, taken before any cancer treatment. The chain joins TRBV6-6 to TRBJ1-1; 7 nucleotides align to TRBD1. The clonotype originates from a female donor over 55 with stage II squamous cell lung carcinoma. The CDR3 is CASREFRGYTEAFF. In nucleotides, the CDR3 is TGTGCCAGCAGAGAGTTCAGGGGGTATACTGAAGCTTTCTTT.